This TCR beta chain was found in a study of long-term antiretroviral therapy in people with HIV. Study-level information: There is a gap of about a decade between the earliest samples and the later 2015 immediate-ART recommendation. General study findings and limits: When set beside controls, HIV repertoires had CDR3 length ranges that were narrower.

Germline CDR1 and CDR2: WSHSY and SAAADI. V was clipped by 7 bases and J by 5 bases, with 14 bases between them. The CDR3 sequence is 13 residues long. Every donor contributed at least one pre-ART and at least two post-ART PBMC samples. A note on this clone: The antigen is undetermined.

Samples were assayed with immunoSEQ v3.0 at survey level. The study targeted 40,000-50,000 T-cell genomes per sample in sequencing. Method: immunoSEQ multiplex PCR; TCRdb's copy keeps in-frame clones and lacks some. The sample carries approximately 25,000 clones, about 84% recorded once. This receptor was identified in a man between 18 and 35 years old with HIV. The chain employs TRBV10-2 and TRBJ1-2, with D perhaps matching TRBD1 (6 bases). The specimen comprised unsorted PBMCs, sampled 0.8 years before starting antiretroviral therapy. The CDR3 sequence: CASTIGGGYGYTF. The CDR3 bases are TGCGCCAGCACCATAGGGGGAGGTTATGGCTACACCTTC.